This T cell receptor (beta chain) was captured by sequencing in a study of T cells in Graves' hyperthyroidism and ophthalmopathy. Study outcomes and limitations: The authors' 13 V-J model separated ophthalmopathy from stable hyperthyroidism. Within blood appeared most thyroid clonotypes that had expanded above 0.001.

Researchers took RNA transcripts and amplified the TCR beta CDR3 regions from them. When the TCR CDR3 underwent first-round RT-PCR, the HTBI primer set was used. TCRdb fed the multiplex PCR reads into MiXCR, producing one record per CDR3 protein. The data show 200,000 to 300,000 distinct CDR3 sequences, approximately 23% seen once. This clonotype was detected ten times or more. Its target is not known. The TCR was taken from a woman in her forties with Graves' ophthalmopathy. Sequencing was done on a sample of blood.

The CDR3 bases are TGTGCCAGCAGTCGCTCGACAGTGAGCTCTGGAAACACCATATATTTT. It is translated as CASSRSTVSSGNTIYF. The chain uses TRBV4-2 and TRBJ1-3, with D possibly being TRBD1 (5 bases). This CDR3 region has 16 residues. V was pared by 6 bases and J by 0 bases, with 15 bases between. Per the germline V gene, CDR1 is LGHNA and CDR2 is YNFKEQ.